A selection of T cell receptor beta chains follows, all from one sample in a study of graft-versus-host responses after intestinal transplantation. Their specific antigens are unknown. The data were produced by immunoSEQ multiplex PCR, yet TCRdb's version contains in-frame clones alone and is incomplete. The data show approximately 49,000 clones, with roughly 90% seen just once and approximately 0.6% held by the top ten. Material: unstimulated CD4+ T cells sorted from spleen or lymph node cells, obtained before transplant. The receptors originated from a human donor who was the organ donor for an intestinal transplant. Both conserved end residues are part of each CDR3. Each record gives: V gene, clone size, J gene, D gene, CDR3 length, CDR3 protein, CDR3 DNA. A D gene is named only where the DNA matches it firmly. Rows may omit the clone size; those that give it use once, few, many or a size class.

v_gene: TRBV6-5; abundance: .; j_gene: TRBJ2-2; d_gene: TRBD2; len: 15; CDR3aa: CASAWEGGGTGELFF; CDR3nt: TGTGCCAGCGCTTGGGAGGGAGGTGGTACCGGGGAGCTGTTTTTT
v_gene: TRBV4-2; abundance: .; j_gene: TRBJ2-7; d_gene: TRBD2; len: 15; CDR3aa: CASSPSGLDGWEQYF; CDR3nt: TGTGCCAGCAGCCCTAGCGGACTAGACGGGTGGGAGCAGTACTTC
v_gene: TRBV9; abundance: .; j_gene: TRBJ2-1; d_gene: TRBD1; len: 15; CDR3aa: CASSIGTGWSNEQFF; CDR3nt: TGTGCCAGCAGCATCGGGACAGGTTGGTCAAATGAGCAGTTCTTC
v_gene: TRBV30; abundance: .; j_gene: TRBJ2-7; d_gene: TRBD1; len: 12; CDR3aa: CAWGTGVYEQYF; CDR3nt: TGTGCCTGGGGCACAGGGGTCTACGAGCAGTACTTC
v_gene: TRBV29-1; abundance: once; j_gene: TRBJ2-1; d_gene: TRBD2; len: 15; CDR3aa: CSVDDPGLAGAEQFF; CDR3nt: TGCAGCGTTGACGACCCCGGACTAGCGGGAGCTGAGCAGTTCTTC
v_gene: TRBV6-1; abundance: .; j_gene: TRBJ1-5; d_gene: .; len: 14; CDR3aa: CASSEAGTLQPQHF; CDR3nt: TGTGCCAGCAGTGAAGCCGGGACTTTACAGCCCCAGCATTTT
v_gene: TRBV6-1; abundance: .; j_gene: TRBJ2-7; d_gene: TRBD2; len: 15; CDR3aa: CASSEWGLASGEQYF; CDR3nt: TGTGCCAGCAGTGAATGGGGACTAGCGTCAGGGGAGCAGTACTTC
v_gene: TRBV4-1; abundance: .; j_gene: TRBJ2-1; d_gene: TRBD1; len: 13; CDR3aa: CASRDRGRNEQFF; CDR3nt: TGCGCCAGCCGGGACAGGGGGCGAAATGAGCAGTTCTTC
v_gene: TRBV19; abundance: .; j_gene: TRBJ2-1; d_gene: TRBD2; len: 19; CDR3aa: CASTARTSGTTSSYNEQFF; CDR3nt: TGTGCCAGTACCGCACGGACTAGCGGCACGACGAGCTCCTACAATGAGCAGTTCTTC
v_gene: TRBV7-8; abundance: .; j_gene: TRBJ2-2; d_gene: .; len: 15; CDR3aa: CASSFGQKNTGELFF; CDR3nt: TGTGCCAGCAGCTTTGGACAGAAAAACACCGGGGAGCTGTTTTTT
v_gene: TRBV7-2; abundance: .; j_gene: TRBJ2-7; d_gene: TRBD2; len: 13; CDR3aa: CASSRDSGGEQYF; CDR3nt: TGTGCCAGCAGCCGGGACTCGGGGGGAGAGCAGTACTTC
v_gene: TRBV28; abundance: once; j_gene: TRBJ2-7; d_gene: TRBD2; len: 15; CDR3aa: CASSRGLAVTYEQYF; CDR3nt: TGTGCCAGCAGCCGTGGACTAGCGGTTACCTACGAGCAGTACTTC
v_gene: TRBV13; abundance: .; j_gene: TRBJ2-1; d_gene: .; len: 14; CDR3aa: CASSAQTEYNEQFF; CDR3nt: TGTGCCAGCAGCGCCCAGACTGAGTACAATGAGCAGTTCTTC
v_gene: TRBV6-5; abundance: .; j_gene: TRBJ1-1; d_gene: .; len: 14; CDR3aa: CASSYSAGASEAFF; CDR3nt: TGTGCCAGCAGTTACTCAGCAGGGGCATCTGAAGCTTTCTTT
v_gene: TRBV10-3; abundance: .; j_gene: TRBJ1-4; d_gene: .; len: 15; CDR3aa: CAISEWGLANEKLFF; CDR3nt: TGTGCCATCAGTGAGTGGGGGCTTGCTAATGAAAAACTGTTTTTT
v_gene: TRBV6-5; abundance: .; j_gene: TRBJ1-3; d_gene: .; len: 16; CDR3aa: CASSYGPAGTGNTIYF; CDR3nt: TGTGCCAGCAGTTACGGGCCAGCCGGGACTGGAAACACCATATATTTT
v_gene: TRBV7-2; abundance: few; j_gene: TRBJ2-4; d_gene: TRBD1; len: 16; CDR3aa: CASSLGTGGARNIQYF; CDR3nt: TGTGCCAGCAGCTTAGGGACAGGGGGCGCCCGGAACATTCAGTACTTC
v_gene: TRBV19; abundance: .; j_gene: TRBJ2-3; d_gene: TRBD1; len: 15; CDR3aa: CASSATGVSTDTQYF; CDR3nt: TGTGCCAGTAGTGCCACAGGGGTAAGCACAGATACGCAGTATTTT
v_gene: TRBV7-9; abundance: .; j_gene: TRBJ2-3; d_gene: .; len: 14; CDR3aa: CASSLGRGTDTQYF; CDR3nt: TGTGCCAGCAGCTTAGGCAGGGGCACAGATACGCAGTATTTT
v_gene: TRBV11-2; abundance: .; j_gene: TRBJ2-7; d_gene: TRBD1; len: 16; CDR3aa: CASSRGQGVSHYEQYF; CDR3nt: TGTGCCAGCAGCAGAGGACAGGGGGTTTCTCATTACGAGCAGTACTTC
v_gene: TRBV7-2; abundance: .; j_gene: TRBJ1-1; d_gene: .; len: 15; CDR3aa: CASSFGTLKNTEAFF; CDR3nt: TGTGCCAGCAGCTTCGGGACATTAAAGAACACTGAAGCTTTCTTT
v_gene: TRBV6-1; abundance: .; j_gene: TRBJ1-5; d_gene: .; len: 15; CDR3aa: CASSPRQESNQPQHF; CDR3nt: TGTGCCAGCAGTCCTCGACAGGAGAGCAATCAGCCCCAGCATTTT
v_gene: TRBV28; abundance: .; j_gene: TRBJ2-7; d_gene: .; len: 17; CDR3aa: CASSRLGWSSLSYEQYF; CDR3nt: TGTGCCAGCAGCCGCCTAGGTTGGTCCTCTTTATCCTACGAGCAGTACTTC
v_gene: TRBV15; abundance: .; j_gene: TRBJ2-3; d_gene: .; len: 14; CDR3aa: CATSPVSGDATQYF; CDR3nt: TGTGCCACCAGCCCCGTGTCGGGAGACGCCACGCAGTATTTT
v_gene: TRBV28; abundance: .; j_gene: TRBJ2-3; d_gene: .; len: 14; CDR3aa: CASSKSGARDTQYF; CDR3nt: TGTGCCAGCAGCAAGAGTGGGGCGCGGGATACGCAGTATTTT
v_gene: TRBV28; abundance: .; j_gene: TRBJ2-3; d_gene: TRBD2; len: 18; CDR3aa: CASSLWTSGGGGTDTQYF; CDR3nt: TGTGCCAGCAGTCTTTGGACTAGCGGGGGGGGAGGCACAGATACGCAGTATTTT
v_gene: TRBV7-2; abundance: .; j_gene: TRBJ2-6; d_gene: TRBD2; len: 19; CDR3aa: CASRFGLALGFSGANVLTF; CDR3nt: TGTGCCAGCAGGTTTGGACTAGCCCTTGGGTTTTCTGGGGCCAACGTCCTGACTTTC
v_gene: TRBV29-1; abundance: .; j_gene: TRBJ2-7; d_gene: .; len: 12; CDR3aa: CSVAPSRYEQYF; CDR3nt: TGCAGCGTTGCCCCTAGTCGATACGAGCAGTACTTC
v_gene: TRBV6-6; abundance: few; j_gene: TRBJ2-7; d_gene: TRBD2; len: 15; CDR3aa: CASSDPGTSRVEQYF; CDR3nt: TGTGCCAGCAGCGACCCCGGGACTAGTCGGGTCGAGCAGTACTTC
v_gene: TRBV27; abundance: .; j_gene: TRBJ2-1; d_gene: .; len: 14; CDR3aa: CASLPGGAGNEQFF; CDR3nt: TGTGCCAGCCTACCTGGGGGCGCAGGCAATGAGCAGTTCTTC
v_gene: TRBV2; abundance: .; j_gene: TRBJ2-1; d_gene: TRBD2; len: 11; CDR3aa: CARGVGGEQFF; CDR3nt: TGTGCCCGCGGGGTCGGGGGGGAGCAGTTCTTC
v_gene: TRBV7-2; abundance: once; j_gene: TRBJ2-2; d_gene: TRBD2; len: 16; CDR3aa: CASSLLAGTNTGELFF; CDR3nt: TGTGCCAGCAGCTTACTAGCGGGAACGAACACCGGGGAGCTGTTTTTT
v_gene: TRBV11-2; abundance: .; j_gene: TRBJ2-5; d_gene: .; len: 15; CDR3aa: CASSRDLTREETQYF; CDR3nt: TGTGCCAGCAGTCGCGACCTGACTAGAGAAGAGACCCAGTACTTC
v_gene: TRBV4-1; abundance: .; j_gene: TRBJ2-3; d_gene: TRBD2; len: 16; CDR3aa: CASSQGILAATDTQYF; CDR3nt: TGCGCCAGCAGCCAAGGTATCCTAGCGGCCACAGATACGCAGTATTTT
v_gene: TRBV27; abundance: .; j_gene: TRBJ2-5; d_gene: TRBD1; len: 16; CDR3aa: CASSLSKTGLGETQYF; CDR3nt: TGTGCCAGCAGTTTATCCAAGACAGGGTTGGGGGAGACCCAGTACTTC
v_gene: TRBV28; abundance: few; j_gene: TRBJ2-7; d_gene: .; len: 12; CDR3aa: CASSSRVLEQYF; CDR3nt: TGTGCCAGCAGCTCCCGGGTGCTCGAGCAGTACTTC
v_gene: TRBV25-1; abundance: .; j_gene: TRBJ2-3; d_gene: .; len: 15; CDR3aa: CASSDMGGMADTQYF; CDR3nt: TGTGCCAGCAGTGACATGGGCGGGATGGCAGATACGCAGTATTTT
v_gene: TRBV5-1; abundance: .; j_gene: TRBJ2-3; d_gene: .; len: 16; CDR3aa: CASSQQRNGGTDTQYF; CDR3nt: TGCGCCAGCAGCCAGCAGCGCAACGGGGGTACAGATACGCAGTATTTT
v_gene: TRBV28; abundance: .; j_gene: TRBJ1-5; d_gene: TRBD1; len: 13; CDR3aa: CASSFTGGQPQHF; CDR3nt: TGTGCCAGCAGTTTCACAGGGGGCCAGCCCCAGCATTTT
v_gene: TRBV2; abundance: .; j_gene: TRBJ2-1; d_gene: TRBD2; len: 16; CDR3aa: CASSASGVSSYNEQFF; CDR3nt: TGTGCCAGCAGTGCTAGCGGAGTTAGCTCCTACAATGAGCAGTTCTTC
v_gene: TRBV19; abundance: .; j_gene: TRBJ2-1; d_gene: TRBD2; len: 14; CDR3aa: CASSILAGGEEQFF; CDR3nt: TGTGCCAGTAGTATACTCGCGGGAGGGGAGGAGCAGTTCTTC
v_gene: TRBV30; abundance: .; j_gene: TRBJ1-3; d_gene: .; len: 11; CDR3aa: CAWMSGNTIYF; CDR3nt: TGTGCCTGGATGTCAGGGAACACCATATATTTT
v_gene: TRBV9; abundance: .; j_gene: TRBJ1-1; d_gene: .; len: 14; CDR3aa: CASNGGTVGTEAFF; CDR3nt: TGTGCCAGCAACGGGGGGACGGTGGGGACTGAAGCTTTCTTT
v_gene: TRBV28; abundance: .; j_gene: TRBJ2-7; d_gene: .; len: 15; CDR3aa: CASSPHRQTPYEQYF; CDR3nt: TGTGCCAGCAGTCCACACCGACAGACACCCTACGAGCAGTACTTC
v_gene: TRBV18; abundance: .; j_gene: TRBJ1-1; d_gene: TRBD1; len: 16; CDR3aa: CASSFDRGGLGTEAFF; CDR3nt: TGTGCCAGCTCATTCGACAGGGGGGGTCTTGGCACTGAAGCTTTCTTT
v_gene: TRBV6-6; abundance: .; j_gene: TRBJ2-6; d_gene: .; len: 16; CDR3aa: CASSFDSISGANVLTF; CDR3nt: TGTGCCAGCAGTTTTGACAGCATCTCTGGGGCCAACGTCCTGACTTTC
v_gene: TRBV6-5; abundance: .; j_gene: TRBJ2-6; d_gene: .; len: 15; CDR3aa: CASSYARPGANVLTF; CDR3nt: TGTGCCAGCAGTTACGCCAGGCCTGGGGCCAACGTCCTGACTTTC
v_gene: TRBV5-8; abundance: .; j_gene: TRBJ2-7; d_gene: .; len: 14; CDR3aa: CASRNEIRGGEQYF; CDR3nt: TGTGCCAGCAGGAATGAGATTAGGGGGGGCGAGCAGTACTTC
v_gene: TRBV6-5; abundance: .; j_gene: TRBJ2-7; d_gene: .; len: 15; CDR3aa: CASSYSGQGIYEQYF; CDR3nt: TGTGCCAGCAGTTACTCGGGGCAGGGGATCTACGAGCAGTACTTC
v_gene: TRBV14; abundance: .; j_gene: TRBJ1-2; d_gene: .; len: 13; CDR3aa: CASSQGQNYGYTF; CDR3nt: TGTGCCAGCAGCCAAGGTCAGAACTATGGCTACACCTTC
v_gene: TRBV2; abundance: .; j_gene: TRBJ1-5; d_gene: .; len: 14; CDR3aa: CASSDRVGNQPQHF; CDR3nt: TGTGCCAGCAGTGACAGGGTTGGCAATCAGCCCCAGCATTTT
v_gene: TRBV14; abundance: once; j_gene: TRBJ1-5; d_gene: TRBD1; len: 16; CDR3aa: CASSQGQIFSNQPQHF; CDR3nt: TGTGCCAGCAGCCAGGGACAGATCTTTAGCAATCAGCCCCAGCATTTT
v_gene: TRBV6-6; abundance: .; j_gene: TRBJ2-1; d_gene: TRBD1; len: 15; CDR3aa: CASRQGQGADNEQFF; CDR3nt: TGTGCCAGTCGCCAGGGACAGGGCGCGGACAATGAGCAGTTCTTC
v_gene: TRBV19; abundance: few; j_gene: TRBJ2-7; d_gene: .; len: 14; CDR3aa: CASSSKTRPGEQYF; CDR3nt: TGTGCCAGTAGTTCAAAGACTAGACCAGGCGAGCAGTACTTC
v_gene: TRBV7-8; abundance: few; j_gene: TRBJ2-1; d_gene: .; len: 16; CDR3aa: CASSLSTDPQYDEQFF; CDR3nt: TGTGCCAGCAGCTTATCGACAGACCCGCAATATGATGAGCAGTTCTTC
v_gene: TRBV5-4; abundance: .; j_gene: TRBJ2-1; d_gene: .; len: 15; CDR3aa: CASSSTPPDFNEQFF; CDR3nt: TGTGCCAGCAGCTCCACCCCACCTGACTTCAATGAGCAGTTCTTC
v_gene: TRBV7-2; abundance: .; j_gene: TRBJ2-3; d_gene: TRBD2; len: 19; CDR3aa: CASSLGVGLAGRGTDTQYF; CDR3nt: TGTGCCAGCAGCTTAGGAGTTGGACTAGCGGGAAGAGGGACAGATACGCAGTATTTT